Shown below are 10 T cell receptor beta chains from a single sample sequenced in a study of blood T cell repertoires in COVID-19. The method was immunoSEQ multiplex PCR; TCRdb's version includes in-frame clones alone and lacks a portion of them. The data contain 120,000 to 150,000 clones, around 87% of them singletons. Sequenced input: peripheral blood. The source is a woman between 50 and 59 years old with active or convalescent COVID-19.

This clone has only a few counts. The V call is TRBV29-1, the J call TRBJ2-4; the match to TRBD2 covers 15 bases. J gave up 1 base and V 4 bases, and 14 bases lay outside the gene matches. Germline-derived CDR1 and CDR2 are SQVTM and ANQGSEA. CDR3 size: 20 residues. The CDR3 DNA follows: TGCAGCGTTGCGGGACTAGCGGGAGGTATTTTAGACTCGGCCAAAAACATTCAGTACTTC. Its protein product is CSVAGLAGGILDSAKNIQYF.

The J gene is TRBJ2-7, the V gene TRBV18, with 7 nucleotides matching TRBD1. Germline CDR1 KGHSH, CDR2 LQKENI. J was trimmed by 0 bases and V by 5 bases; bases with no gene match: 19. The CDR3 length is 19 residues. CDR3 residues: CASSKLGAWGQSFSYEQYF. CDR3 coding DNA: TGTGCCAGCTCAAAATTGGGTGCGTGGGGACAGAGTTTCTCCTACGAGCAGTACTTC.

This clone was counted a single time. The chain joins TRBV4-2 to TRBJ1-3; a possible D gene is TRBD1 (5 bases). The CDR3 has 16 amino acids. Germline V gene sequence: CDR1 LGHNA, CDR2 YNFKEQ. V was trimmed by 3 bases and J by 0 bases, leaving 12 bases between them. The DNA of the CDR3 is TGTGCCAGCAGCCATGCCTATCAGGGCTCTGGAAACACCATATATTTT. Translating gives CASSHAYQGSGNTIYF.

The gene calls are TRBV30 and TRBJ2-7, with 15 positions matching TRBD2. J gave up 3 bases and V 8 bases, and 11 bases lay outside the gene matches. CDR1 is GTSNPN and CDR2 is SVGIG in the germline V gene (reference sequence). The CDR3 has 16 residues. As DNA, the CDR3 is TGTGCCGGGACTAGCGGGAGGTTAGAGCCCTTCTACGAGCAGTACTTC. This translates into CAGTSGRLEPFYEQYF. The full variable domain, with the rest looked up from reference TRBV30 and TRBJ2-7, is SQTIHQWPATLVQPVGSPLSLECTVEGTSNPNLYWYRQAAGRGLQLLFYSVGIGQISSEVPQNLSASRPQDRQFILSSKKLLLSDSGFYLCAGTSGRLEPFYEQYFGPGTRLTVT.

The chain employs TRBV9 and TRBJ2-7; 11 bases align to TRBD1. The CDR3 runs to 17 residues. Germline trimming cut 0 bases from V and 3 bases from J; bases unmatched to any gene: 8. From germline, CDR1 is SGDLS and CDR2 YYNGEE. In DNA, the CDR3 is TGTGCCAGCAGCGTAGCCGGGGGACAGGGGGAAGGCTACGAGCAGTACTTC. It is translated as CASSVAGGQGEGYEQYF. Full variable domain (remainder filled in from reference TRBV9 and TRBJ2-7): DSGVTQTPKHLITATGQRVTLRCSPRSGDLSVYWYQQSLDQGLQFLIQYYNGEERAKGNILERFSAQQFPDLHSELNLSSLELGDSALYFCASSVAGGQGEGYEQYFGPGTRLTVT.

For this clone: One junction end disagrees with the germline gene, perhaps due to a read error. The chain uses TRBV28 and TRBJ2-7, with 9 bases fitting TRBD1. CDR1 is MDHEN and CDR2 is SYDVKM in the germline V gene. The CDR3 consists of 15 residues. The CDR3 reads CTSSLDRGRSYEQYF. The CDR3 coding sequence is TGTACCAGCAGTTTGGACAGGGGACGGTCCTACGAGCAGTACTTC. Together with reference TRBV28 and TRBJ2-7, the CDR3 gives the full variable domain: DVKVTQSSRYLVKRTGEKVFLECVQDMDHENMFWYRQDPGLGLRLIYFSYDVKMKEKGDIPEGYSVSREKKERFSLILESASTNQTSMYLCTSSLDRGRSYEQYFGPGTRLTVT.

The chain employs TRBV18 and TRBJ2-2, with 7 bases matching TRBD2. V gave up 2 bases and J gave up 8 bases; unmatched junction bases: 5. Germline-derived CDR1 and CDR2 are KGHSH and LQKENI. CDR3 length: 14 residues. CDR3 sequence reads: CASSPVAGEGELFF. The CDR3 bases are TGTGCCAGCTCACCAGTAGCGGGTGAGGGGGAGCTGTTTTTT.

The rearrangement uses TRBV7-3 and TRBJ2-3; maybe TRBD2 (6 bases). This CDR3 comprises 17 residues. Trimming shortened V by 0 bases and J by 6 bases, and 19 bases separated the two germline ends. CDR1 and CDR2 (germline): SGHTA, FQGTGA. The CDR3 region is CASSLTLRGGAADTQYF. CDR3 nucleotide sequence: TGTGCCAGCAGCTTAACGTTACGTGGAGGGGCGGCTGATACGCAGTATTTT.

The chain carries TRBV7-2 and TRBJ2-5; no definite D call. V shed 1 base and J shed 5 bases, with 8 bases lying between them. CDR3 length: 13 residues. Germline CDR1 reads SGHTA; CDR2 reads FQGNSA. CDR3 bases: TGTGCCAGCAGCTTAGTGAGGCAGGAGACCCAGTACTTC. This codes for CASSLVRQETQYF. Drawing the rest from reference TRBV7-2 and TRBJ2-5, the complete variable domain is GAGVSQSPSNKVTEKGKDVELRCDPISGHTALYWYRQSLGQGLEFLIYFQGNSAPDKSGLPSDRFSAERTGGSVSTLTIQRTQQEDSAVYLCASSLVRQETQYFGPGTRLLVL.

The chain uses TRBV28 and TRBJ1-1; TRBD1 agrees at 10 bases. The junction had 4 bases not matched to a gene; V was cut back by 6 bases and J by 6 bases. Germline-derived CDR1 and CDR2 are MDHEN and SYDVKM. The CDR3 is 13 amino acids. This chain's CDR3 is CASRPGQGAEAFF. The DNA of the CDR3 is TGTGCCAGCAGACCCGGACAGGGGGCTGAAGCTTTCTTT.